What follows are 21 T cell receptor beta chains derived from one specimen sequenced in a study of blood T cell repertoires in COVID-19. Data came from immunoSEQ multiplex PCR; TCRdb stores just in-frame clones and leaves some out. The sample records about 260,000 clones, approximately 90% being singletons. The sample comprised peripheral blood. The receptors shown here come from a woman between 45 and 65 years old who had recovered from COVID-19.

The gene calls are TRBV5-6 and TRBJ2-1; 13 bases match TRBD2. This CDR3 has 15 amino acids. Germline V gives CDR1 SGHDT, CDR2 YYEEEE. V shed 5 bases and J 7 bases; nucleotides not matched to a gene: 6. The CDR3 is CASRILAGGPNEQFF. The CDR3 DNA follows: TGTGCCAGCAGGATACTAGCGGGAGGGCCAAATGAGCAGTTCTTC.

The chain recombines TRBV28 with TRBJ2-7; a possible D gene is TRBD2 (5 bases). Trimming removed 7 bases from V and 2 bases from J, with 15 bases in between. The CDR3 loop spans 14 amino acids. The germline V gene encodes CDR1 MDHEN and CDR2 SYDVKM. CDR3 sequence (DNA): TGTGCCAGCATCCAGCCCCGGGGAACCTACGAGCAGTACTTC. Translation: CASIQPRGTYEQYF.

The chain joins TRBV28 to TRBJ2-2; 7 bases agree with TRBD2. CDR1 and CDR2 (germline): MDHEN, SYDVKM. This CDR3 spans 14 amino acids. Trimming at V came to 11 bases and at J to 0 bases, leaving 6 bases not matched to a gene. CDR3 sequence reads: CAGGGRPNTGELFF. Here the CDR3 DNA reads TGTGCCGGGGGGGGACGCCCGAACACCGGGGAGCTGTTTTTT. The whole variable domain, filled in from reference TRBV28 and TRBJ2-2, reads DVKVTQSSRYLVKRTGEKVFLECVQDMDHENMFWYRQDPGLGLRLIYFSYDVKMKEKGDIPEGYSVSREKKERFSLILESASTNQTSMYLCAGGGRPNTGELFFGEGSRLTVL.

This sequence joins TRBV5-8 and TRBJ1-5; no definite D call. This CDR3 has 14 amino acids. The germline gives CDR1 SGHTS, CDR2 YDEGEE. V was cut by 6 bases and J by 0 bases, with 10 bases left in between. In DNA form, the CDR3 reads TGTGCCAGCACCAACAGTTATAGCAATCAGCCCCAGCATTTT. Its protein product is CASTNSYSNQPQHF.

The gene calls are TRBV10-3 and TRBJ1-6; D gene uncertain. The germline V and J ends were trimmed by 11 bases and 0 bases, with 14 bases remaining between them. This CDR3 is built from 15 residues. CDR1 is ENHRY and CDR2 is SYGVKD in the germline V gene. The CDR3 protein is CASLGDGSYNSPLHF. The CDR3 DNA reads as TGTGCCTCCCTGGGAGACGGCTCCTATAATTCACCCCTCCACTTT.

V and J are TRBV7-8 and TRBJ2-6, with 7 bases that match TRBD2. The germline CDR1 and CDR2 sequences are SGHVS and FQNEAQ. The CDR3 spans 20 residues. V shed 5 bases and J 0 bases; nucleotides not matched to a gene: 16. The CDR3 protein is CASSPSRAGERSSGANVLTF. Written as DNA, the CDR3 is TGTGCCAGCAGCCCTAGCCGCGCGGGGGAAAGGAGCTCTGGGGCCAACGTCCTGACTTTC.

This chain links TRBV19 with TRBJ2-1; TRBD1 might be the D (5 bases). CDR1 and CDR2 (germline): LNHDA, SQIVND (reference sequence). The V and J ends lost 0 bases and 10 bases respectively, with 10 bases between them. The CDR3 has 13 amino acids. The CDR3, as DNA: TGTGCCAGTAGTATAGATTCGCACAGGGAGCAGTTCTTC. Translation gives CASSIDSHREQFF.

The chain is built from TRBV15 and TRBJ2-7; D might be TRBD1 (6 bases). V was pared by 3 bases and J by 2 bases, with 20 bases between. The CDR3 loop spans 17 amino acids. Germline CDR1 and CDR2: LNHNV and YYDKDF (reference sequence). The CDR3 DNA sequence: TGTGCCACCAGCAGGCGGCAGGGGTCCCGCTCGCCCTACGAGCAGTACTTC. This encodes CATSRRQGSRSPYEQYF.

The J gene is TRBJ1-2, the V gene TRBV18; the match to TRBD1 covers 8 bases. Germline V gives CDR1 KGHSH, CDR2 LQKENI. J lost 5 bases, V lost 5 bases, and 4 bases had no gene match. The CDR3 is 13 amino acids. The CDR3: CASSTGQAYGYTF. The CDR3 DNA reads TGTGCCAGCTCAACGGGACAGGCTTATGGCTACACCTTC.

The rearrangement uses TRBV11-2 and TRBJ2-7; a weak D match, TRBD1 (6 bases). The germline V gene encodes CDR1 SGHAT and CDR2 FQNNGV. The germline V and J ends were trimmed by 5 bases and 0 bases, with 14 bases remaining between them. The length of the CDR3 is 15 residues. The CDR3 DNA is TGTGCCAGCAGCGCCCAGGGGCTTAGCTCCTACGAGCAGTACTTC. Amino acids: CASSAQGLSSYEQYF.

V and J are TRBV6-6 and TRBJ1-5, with D unclear. Germline V gene data show CDR1 as MNHNY and CDR2 as SVGAGI (reference sequence). V dropped 3 bases and J dropped 0 bases, with 12 bases sitting between them. CDR3 length: 16 residues. The CDR3: CASSYFSSYSNQPQHF. CDR3 nucleotides: TGTGCCAGCAGTTATTTCTCCAGTTATAGCAATCAGCCCCAGCATTTT.

The V and J genes are TRBV7-2 and TRBJ1-5; a weak D match, TRBD1 (5 bases). This CDR3 spans 15 amino acids. Per germline, CDR1 SGHTA and CDR2 FQGNSA. The ends were cut back, 4 bases at V and 0 bases at J, with 10 bases in the middle. CDR3 sequence reads: CASSSQGYSNQPQHF. CDR3 nucleotide sequence: TGTGCCAGCAGCTCTCAGGGCTATAGCAATCAGCCCCAGCATTTT.

The V and J genes are TRBV6-5 and TRBJ1-2; 9 bases are shared with TRBD1. The ends lost 6 bases at V and 2 bases at J; junction bases unmatched: 4. This CDR3 has 14 amino acids. Germline values: CDR1 MNHEY, CDR2 SVGAGI. CDR3 sequence reads: CASRLGQGNYGYTF. Written as DNA, the CDR3 is TGTGCCAGCAGACTCGGACAGGGGAACTATGGCTACACCTTC.

CDR3 protein: CASRDQGSQPQHF. DNA for the CDR3: TGTGCCAGCAGGGATCAGGGTTCTCAGCCCCAGCATTTT. The rearrangement links TRBV12-3 or TRBV12-4 to TRBJ1-5, with D maybe TRBD1 (5 bases). V was clipped by 6 bases and J by 6 bases, with 12 bases between them. CDR3 size: 13 residues.

CDR3 bases: TGTGCCAGCAGCTTGGGCTTCGGGGAAATCGGGACTGAAGCTTTCTTT. This encodes CASSLGFGEIGTEAFF. This sequence joins TRBV5-6 and TRBJ1-1, with D unresolved. The V and J ends lost 0 bases and 5 bases respectively, with 17 bases between them. CDR1 and CDR2 (germline): SGHDT, YYEEEE. This CDR3 is 16 amino acids long.

The chain uses TRBV5-1 and TRBJ2-5; maybe TRBD2 (5 bases). Germline V gene lookup returns CDR1 SGHRS and CDR2 YFSETQ. With 2 bases removed from V and 2 bases from J, the gap between germline ends came to 10 bases. This CDR3 is 14 amino acids long. The CDR3 sequence is CASSLLGPQETQYF. The CDR3 nucleotides read TGCGCCAGCAGCTTACTAGGACCTCAAGAGACCCAGTACTTC.

V gene TRBV9 combines with J gene TRBJ2-1; TRBD2 aligns across 10 bases. Unmatched junction bases numbered 9, after V lost 3 bases and J lost 9 bases. The CDR3 runs 15 residues. Per germline, CDR1 SGDLS and CDR2 YYNGEE. The CDR3 nucleotides read TGTGCCAGCAGCGCCTTAGCGGGAGGACTGGGTGAGCAGTTCTTC. This sequence encodes CASSALAGGLGEQFF.

The chain carries TRBV5-4 and TRBJ1-2, with D possibly TRBD1 on 5 matching bases. V lost 0 bases and J 1 base, leaving 10 bases between the germline ends. The CDR3 contains 15 residues. Germline V lookup: CDR1 SGHNT, CDR2 YYREEE (reference sequence). Written as DNA, the CDR3 is TGTGCCAGCAGCTTGGTGGGGCCAGTTAACTATGGCTACACCTTC. Translated: CASSLVGPVNYGYTF. The variable domain in full, completed from reference TRBV5-4 and TRBJ1-2, reads ETGVTQSPTHLIKTRGQQVTLRCSSQSGHNTVSWYQQALGQGPQFIFQYYREEENGRGNFPPRFSGLQFPNYSSELNVNALELDDSALYLCASSLVGPVNYGYTFGSGTRLTVV.

The V call is TRBV10-3, the J call TRBJ2-1; TRBD2 aligns across 9 bases. In germline, CDR1 is ENHRY, CDR2 SYGVKD. The CDR3 runs to 15 residues. V gave up 6 bases and J gave up 1 base; unmatched junction bases: 4. This CDR3 is CAIRSSGRSYNEQFF. CDR3 DNA sequence: TGTGCCATCAGGTCGAGCGGGAGGTCCTACAATGAGCAGTTCTTC.

The chain carries TRBV3-1 (or the pseudogene TRBV3-2) and TRBJ1-2; D call uncertain. Trimming shortened V by 2 bases and J by 0 bases, and 7 bases separated the two germline ends. Germline assignment: CDR1 LGHDT and CDR2 YNNKEL (reference sequence). The CDR3 consists of 14 residues. The CDR3 is CASSQQASNYGYTF. The DNA for the CDR3 is TGTGCCAGCAGCCAACAGGCCTCTAACTATGGCTACACCTTC.

This sequence joins TRBV5-1 and TRBJ1-2; 9 positions match TRBD1. The V gene's germline CDR1 is SGHRS and CDR2 YFSETQ. This CDR3 contains 14 residues. J was trimmed by 11 bases and V by 4 bases; bases with no gene match: 12. The CDR3 bases are TGCGCCAGCAGCCCAACAGGGGGCGATTTGGGTTACACCTTC. It encodes CASSPTGGDLGYTF.